These T cell receptor beta chains were read from a single sample in a study of T cell responses to AZD1222 COVID-19 vaccine. Assay: immunoSEQ multiplex PCR; the TCRdb copy retains only in-frame clones and omits some. The top ten hold 4% to 4.5% of the sample, which has around 100,000 clones, around 87% seen once. Here the sequenced sample was peripheral blood, taken on day 0 of MenACWY control vaccination. These receptors all stem from an adult in good health. Each CDR3 is given with its conserved first and last residue. Clone size is shown for a subset of rows, as once, few, many or a class of expanded clone.

V gene: TRBV27; J gene: TRBJ2-1; clone size: NA; CDR3 protein: CASTQSLAGGFDEQFF
V gene: TRBV12-3/TRBV12-4; J gene: TRBJ1-2; clone size: NA; CDR3 protein: CASSGGRSGYTF
V gene: TRBV28; J gene: TRBJ2-7; clone size: NA; CDR3 protein: CASRDPSDEQYF
V gene: TRBV29-1; J gene: TRBJ2-1; clone size: NA; CDR3 protein: CSVEELAGGSEQFF
V gene: TRBV5-1; J gene: TRBJ1-2; clone size: NA; CDR3 protein: CASSSQGQRGYTF
V gene: TRBV14; J gene: TRBJ2-1; clone size: NA; CDR3 protein: CASSPRDLKNEQFF
V gene: TRBV3-1/TRBV3-2; J gene: TRBJ1-6; clone size: NA; CDR3 protein: CASSQPNSPLHF
V gene: TRBV5-1; J gene: TRBJ1-1; clone size: NA; CDR3 protein: CASSSTGDPQAFF
V gene: TRBV5-1; J gene: TRBJ1-1; clone size: NA; CDR3 protein: CASSFGRLNTEAFF
V gene: TRBV6-5; J gene: TRBJ1-1; clone size: once; CDR3 protein: CASRVRNTEAFF
V gene: TRBV27; J gene: TRBJ1-5; clone size: NA; CDR3 protein: CASSFGQDYNQPQHF
V gene: TRBV9; J gene: TRBJ2-5; clone size: NA; CDR3 protein: CASSVGLQGTWYQETQYF
V gene: TRBV7-2; J gene: TRBJ1-6; clone size: NA; CDR3 protein: CASSGTGFYNSPLHF
V gene: TRBV3-1/TRBV3-2; J gene: TRBJ2-2; clone size: NA; CDR3 protein: CASSQVGQGLGELFF
V gene: TRBV7-2; J gene: TRBJ1-5; clone size: NA; CDR3 protein: CASSSPGQNQPQHF
V gene: TRBV7-2; J gene: TRBJ1-2; clone size: NA; CDR3 protein: CASRPRTGGGYTF
V gene: TRBV3-1/TRBV3-2; J gene: TRBJ1-1; clone size: NA; CDR3 protein: CASSPTVQGRAFF
V gene: TRBV9; J gene: TRBJ2-2; clone size: NA; CDR3 protein: CASSGASGGELFF
V gene: TRBV28; J gene: TRBJ1-6; clone size: NA; CDR3 protein: CASSWTEHNSPLHF
V gene: TRBV6-2/TRBV6-3; J gene: TRBJ2-7; clone size: NA; CDR3 protein: CASSHYWTSDSYEQYF
V gene: TRBV7-8; J gene: TRBJ2-7; clone size: NA; CDR3 protein: CASSPSRTPYEQYF
V gene: TRBV7-9; J gene: TRBJ2-3; clone size: NA; CDR3 protein: CASPPGGLSTDTQYF
V gene: TRBV4-3; J gene: TRBJ1-2; clone size: NA; CDR3 protein: CASSGGLYGYTF
V gene: TRBV6-5; J gene: TRBJ1-6; clone size: NA; CDR3 protein: CASSYSGRGDSPLHF
V gene: TRBV28; J gene: TRBJ1-2; clone size: NA; CDR3 protein: CASSLLTGGRGTF
V gene: TRBV27; J gene: TRBJ1-2; clone size: NA; CDR3 protein: CASSPRSGLDGYTF
V gene: TRBV27; J gene: TRBJ2-3; clone size: NA; CDR3 protein: CASRSGGVTQYF
V gene: TRBV11-2; J gene: TRBJ1-1; clone size: NA; CDR3 protein: CASSLGTQGTEAFF
V gene: TRBV14; J gene: TRBJ1-2; clone size: NA; CDR3 protein: CASSSRVRAYGYTF